The present T cell receptor (beta chain) was sequenced within a study of multiple sclerosis patients with progressive multifocal leukoencephalopathy. Study observations and caveats: Expanded clones at PML onset predated and persisted through natalizumab therapy.

CDR3 length: 15 amino acids. The germline gives CDR1 MNHEY, CDR2 SMNVEV (reference sequence). Trimming removed 3 bases from V and 5 bases from J, with 14 bases in between. A remark on this clone: Antigen specificity is unknown.

Time point given: about 6 months of natalizumab therapy. Spiked into each PCR were synthetic inline TR CDR3 controls of all V-J pairings. Sequencing was performed with immunoSEQ multiplex PCR; in TCRdb, only in-frame clones are kept and a portion is missing. There are tens of thousands of clones in the sample; roughly 90% occur only once, and less than 1.6% lies in the top ten. The sample here was PBMCs, taken from a patient treated with natalizumab. This sequence originates from a human donor with multiple sclerosis. The chain carries TRBV27 and TRBJ2-1; a weak D match, TRBD2 (6 bases). The CDR3 reads CASSFRLAKDNEQFF. In DNA form, the CDR3 reads TGTGCCAGCAGTTTTCGCCTAGCGAAAGACAATGAGCAGTTCTTC.